One and the same sample provided the 5 T cell receptor beta chains below, sequenced in a study of shared clonotypes between healthy human individuals. Assay: immunoSEQ multiplex PCR; the TCRdb copy retains only in-frame clones and omits some. The sample shows approximately 500,000 clones, about 84% of them seen only once. Sequenced sample: PBMCs. The receptors come from a woman in her 40s in good health. Some clones in this sample may be carry-over from other donors' samples.

On this clone: With a far larger clone one base away, a read error is the likely cause. This chain links TRBV6-1 with TRBJ1-1, with 8 bases identical to TRBD1. The length of the CDR3 is 14 residues. CDR1 MNHNS and CDR2 SASEGT come from the germline V gene. The trim removed 6 bases at V and 1 base at J, leaving 4 bases unmatched. CDR3 nucleotides: TGTGCCAGCAGGGGACAGGTATCGAACACTGAAGCTTTCTTT. Its translation is CASRGQVSNTEAFF.

About this clone: It is likely a read error: a sequence one base away is far more abundant. The sample contains more than one DNA sequence encoding this CDR3. CDR3 nucleotide sequence: TGTGCCAGCAGTAGCGGGGGGCCAGGGCTGTTCTTT. Protein: CASSSGGPGLFF. The chain has TRBV6-6 and TRBJ2-2, with 9 nucleotides matching TRBD2. The CDR3 contains 12 residues. The germline gives CDR1 MNHNY, CDR2 SVGAGI (reference sequence).

The gene calls are TRBV10-3 and TRBJ2-3, with D unresolved. V was cut by 0 bases and J by 6 bases, with 10 bases left in between. Germline CDR1 reads ENHRY; CDR2 reads SYGVKD. The CDR3 sequence is 14 residues long. For the CDR3, the DNA is TGTGCCATCAGTGAGTCCTGGGCGTGGGATACGCAGTATTTT. This codes for CAISESWAWDTQYF.

V usage is TRBV5-4 and J usage is TRBJ2-7; TRBD2 matches 10 bases. Germline assignment: CDR1 SGHNT and CDR2 YYREEE (reference sequence). V shed 4 bases and J 5 bases; nucleotides not matched to a gene: 6. This CDR3 has 14 residues. Here the CDR3 reads CASSLGLADDEQYF. As DNA, the CDR3 is TGTGCCAGCAGCCTCGGACTAGCGGACGACGAGCAGTACTTC.

This chain joins TRBV4-1 and TRBJ2-7; D not resolved. The CDR3 runs to 14 residues. Trimming took off 0 bases at V and 2 bases at J, with 8 bases between the two ends. Germline assignment: CDR1 MGHRA and CDR2 YSYEKL. This chain's CDR3 is CASSQDSIPYEQYF. CDR3 coding DNA: TGCGCCAGCAGCCAAGACTCTATCCCCTACGAGCAGTACTTC.